This TCR beta chain appears in the sequencing data of a study of cytomegalovirus exposure and HLA in healthy donors. Study results and caveats: The authors later linked a missense DCLRE1C variant to TCR beta V- and J-gene trimming. In a later analysis, common viral pathogens appeared linked to several of the most significant clusters. A later analysis reportedly found fewer N-insertions in an Asian-associated ancestry cluster than the roughly 680-donor mean.

As to this clone: Its antigen is not identified.

With 3 bases clipped from V and 0 bases from J, the junction kept 6 bases outside the gene matches. Germline V gene data show CDR1 as SGHRS and CDR2 as YFSETQ. The CDR3 extends over 18 amino acids. 13 Jbeta primers and 60 Vbeta primers were used for the PCR. The data were produced by immunoSEQ multiplex PCR, yet TCRdb's version contains in-frame clones alone and is incomplete. The table lists 150,000 to 200,000 clones. The TCR originated in a man younger than 45 in good health and CMV-seronegative. The source material was PBMCs. This chain connects TRBV5-1 to TRBJ2-3; 14 bases line up with TRBD2. The CDR3 DNA is TGCGCCAGCAGCTCAGGGACTAGCGGGAGTACTAGCACAGATACGCAGTATTTT. Translating it yields CASSSGTSGSTSTDTQYF.